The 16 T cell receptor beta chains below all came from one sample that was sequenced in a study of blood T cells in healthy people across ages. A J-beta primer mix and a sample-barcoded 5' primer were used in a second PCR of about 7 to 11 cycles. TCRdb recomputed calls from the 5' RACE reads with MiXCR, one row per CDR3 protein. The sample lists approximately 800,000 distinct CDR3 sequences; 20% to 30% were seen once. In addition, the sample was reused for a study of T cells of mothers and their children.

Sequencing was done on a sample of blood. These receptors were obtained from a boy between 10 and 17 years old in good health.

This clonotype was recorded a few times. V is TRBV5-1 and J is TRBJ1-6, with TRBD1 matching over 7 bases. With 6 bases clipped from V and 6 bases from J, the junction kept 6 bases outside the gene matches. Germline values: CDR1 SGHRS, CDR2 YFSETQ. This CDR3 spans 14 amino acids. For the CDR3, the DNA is TGCGCCAGCATGGAGCAGGGGGTTAATTCACCCCTCCACTTT. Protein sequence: CASMEQGVNSPLHF.

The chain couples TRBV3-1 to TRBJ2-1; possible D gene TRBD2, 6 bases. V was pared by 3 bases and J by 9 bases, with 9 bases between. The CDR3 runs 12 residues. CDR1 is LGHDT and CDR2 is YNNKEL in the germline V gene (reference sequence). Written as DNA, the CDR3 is TGTGCCAGCAGCCAGGAGGGCACTGAGCAGTTCTTC. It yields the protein CASSQEGTEQFF.

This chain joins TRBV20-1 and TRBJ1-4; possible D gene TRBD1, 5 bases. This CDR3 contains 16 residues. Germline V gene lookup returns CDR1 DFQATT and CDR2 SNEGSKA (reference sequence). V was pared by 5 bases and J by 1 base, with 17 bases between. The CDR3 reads CSASQGPTETNEKLFF. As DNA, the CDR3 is TGCAGTGCTTCTCAGGGACCAACGGAAACTAATGAAAAACTGTTTTTT.

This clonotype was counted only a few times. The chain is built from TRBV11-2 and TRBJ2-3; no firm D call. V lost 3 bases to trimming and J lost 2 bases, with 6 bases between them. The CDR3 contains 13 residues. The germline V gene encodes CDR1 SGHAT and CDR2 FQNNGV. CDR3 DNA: TGTGCCAGCAGCTTGTACTTCACAGATACGCAGTATTTT. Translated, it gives CASSLYFTDTQYF. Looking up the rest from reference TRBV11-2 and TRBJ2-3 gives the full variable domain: EAGVAQSPRYKIIEKRQSVAFWCNPISGHATLYWYQQILGQGPKLLIQFQNNGVVDDSQLPKDRFSAERLKGVDSTLKIQPAKLEDSAVYLCASSLYFTDTQYFGPGTRLTVL.

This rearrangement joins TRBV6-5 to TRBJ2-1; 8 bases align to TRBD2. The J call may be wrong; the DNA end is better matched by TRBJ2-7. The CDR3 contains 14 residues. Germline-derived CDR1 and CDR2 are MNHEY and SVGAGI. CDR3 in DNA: TGTGCCAGCAGTTCTTGGTCCGGGGGGGCCGAGCAGTACTTC. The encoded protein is CASSSWSGGAEQYF.

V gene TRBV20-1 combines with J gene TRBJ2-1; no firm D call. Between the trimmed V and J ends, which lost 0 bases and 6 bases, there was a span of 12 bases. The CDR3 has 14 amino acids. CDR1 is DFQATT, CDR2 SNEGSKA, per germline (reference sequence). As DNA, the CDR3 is TGCAGTGCTAGAGAGGGTAGAGGTAGCAATGAGCAGTTCTTC. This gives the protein CSAREGRGSNEQFF.

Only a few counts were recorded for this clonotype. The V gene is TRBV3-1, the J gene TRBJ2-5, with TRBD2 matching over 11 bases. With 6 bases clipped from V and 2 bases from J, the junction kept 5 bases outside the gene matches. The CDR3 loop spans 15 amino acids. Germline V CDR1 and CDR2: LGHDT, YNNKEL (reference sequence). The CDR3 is CASRPSGGTQETQYF. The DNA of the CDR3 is TGTGCCAGCAGGCCTAGCGGGGGGACACAAGAGACCCAGTACTTC.

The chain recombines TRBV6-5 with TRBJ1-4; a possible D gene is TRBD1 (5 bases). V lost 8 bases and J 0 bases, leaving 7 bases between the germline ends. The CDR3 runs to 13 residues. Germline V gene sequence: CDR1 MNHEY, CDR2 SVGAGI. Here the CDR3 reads CASLRATNEKLFF. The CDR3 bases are TGTGCCAGCCTCAGGGCAACTAATGAAAAACTGTTTTTT.

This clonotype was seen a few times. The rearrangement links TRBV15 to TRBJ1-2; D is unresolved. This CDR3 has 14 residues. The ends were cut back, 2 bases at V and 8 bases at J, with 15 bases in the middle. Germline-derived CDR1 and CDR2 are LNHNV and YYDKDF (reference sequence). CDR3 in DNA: TGTGCCACCAGCAGATTTAACAGTACCCGCGGCTACACCTTC. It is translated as CATSRFNSTRGYTF.

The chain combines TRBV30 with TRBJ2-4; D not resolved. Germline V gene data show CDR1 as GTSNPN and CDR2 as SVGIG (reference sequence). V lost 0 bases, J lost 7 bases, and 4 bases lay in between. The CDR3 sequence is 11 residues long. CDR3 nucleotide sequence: TGTGCCTGGAGTGTACCTAACATTCAGTACTTC. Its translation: CAWSVPNIQYF.

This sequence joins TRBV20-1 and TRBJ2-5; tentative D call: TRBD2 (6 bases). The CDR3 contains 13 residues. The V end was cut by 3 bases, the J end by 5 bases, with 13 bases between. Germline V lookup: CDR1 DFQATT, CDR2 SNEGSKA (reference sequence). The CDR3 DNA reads TGCAGTGCTAGCGGCCTTGGGGGGGAGACCCAGTACTTC. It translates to CSASGLGGETQYF.

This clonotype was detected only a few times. In DNA, the CDR3 is TGTGCCAGCAGCCTCCGGGACAGGGGTCGAGATGAGCAGTTCTTC. Its protein product is CASSLRDRGRDEQFF. This rearrangement joins TRBV12-3 or TRBV12-4 to TRBJ2-1; TRBD1 matches 10 bases. The CDR3 spans 15 residues. The V segment lost 6 bases and the J segment 8 bases; nucleotides outside the gene matches: 10.

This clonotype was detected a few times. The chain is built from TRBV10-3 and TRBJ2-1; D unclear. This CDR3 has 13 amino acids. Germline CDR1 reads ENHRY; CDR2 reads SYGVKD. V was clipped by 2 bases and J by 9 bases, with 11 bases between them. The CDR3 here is CAISEGVRGEQFF. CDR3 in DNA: TGTGCCATCAGTGAGGGTGTCAGAGGTGAGCAGTTCTTC.

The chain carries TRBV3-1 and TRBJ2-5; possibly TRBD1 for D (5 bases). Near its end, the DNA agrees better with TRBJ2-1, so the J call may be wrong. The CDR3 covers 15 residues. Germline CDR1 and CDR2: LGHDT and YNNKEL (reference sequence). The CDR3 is CASSQVGAKYHEQFF. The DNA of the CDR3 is TGTGCCAGCAGCCAAGTAGGGGCGAAGTATCATGAGCAGTTCTTC.

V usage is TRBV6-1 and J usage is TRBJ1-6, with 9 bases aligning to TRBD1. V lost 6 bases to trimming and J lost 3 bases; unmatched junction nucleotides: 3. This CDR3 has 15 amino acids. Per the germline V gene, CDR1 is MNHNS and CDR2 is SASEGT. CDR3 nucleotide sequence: TGTGCCAGCAGGCCGGGACAGGGCTATAATTCACCCCTCCACTTT. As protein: CASRPGQGYNSPLHF.

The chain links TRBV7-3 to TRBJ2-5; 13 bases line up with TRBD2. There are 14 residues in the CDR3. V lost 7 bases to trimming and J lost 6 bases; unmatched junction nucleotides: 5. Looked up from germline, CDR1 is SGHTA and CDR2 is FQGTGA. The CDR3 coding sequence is TGTGCCAGCATACTAGCGGGAGGGCTGAAGACCCAGTACTTC. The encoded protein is CASILAGGLKTQYF.